The 18 T cell receptor beta chains in this list originate from one sample, sequenced in a study of OX40 agonist ivuxolimab in advanced cancers. Repertoires were generated with immunoSEQ multiplex PCR, while TCRdb's copy carries only in-frame clones and drops some. Of around 80,000 clones listed, around 86% are singletons. Sequenced material: CD4+ or CD8+ T cells sorted from blood, taken in a trial of the OX40 agonist ivuxolimab. These TCRs come from an adult with an advanced solid tumor such as melanoma, head and neck, liver or kidney cancer.

V and J are TRBV9 and TRBJ2-1; a possible D gene is TRBD2 (6 bases). Trimming cost V 0 bases and J 12 bases, with 13 bases left between them. The length of the CDR3 is 13 residues. CDR1 and CDR2 from the germline V gene are SGDLS and YYNGEE. The CDR3 here is CASSVGRDPAQFF. In nucleotides, the CDR3 is TGTGCCAGCAGCGTAGGGCGGGACCCCGCGCAGTTCTTC.

This chain uses TRBV20-1 with TRBJ2-1, with D unresolved. The V gene lost 5 bases and the J gene lost 10 bases, with 9 bases spanning the gap. The CDR3 loop spans 10 amino acids. CDR1 and CDR2 (germline): DFQATT, SNEGSKA (reference sequence). The CDR3, as DNA: TGCAGTGCTCTATTCGGGGAGCAGTTCTTC. It yields the protein CSALFGEQFF.

The V gene is TRBV11-3, the J gene TRBJ2-3; no firm D call. V lost 2 bases and J lost 8, with 8 bases in between. CDR3 size: 12 residues. Germline-derived CDR1 and CDR2 are SGHNT and YENEEA. The CDR3 DNA sequence: TGTGCCAGCAGCTTATATAAGGGTACGCAGTATTTT. It translates to CASSLYKGTQYF.

The chain is built from TRBV18 and TRBJ1-6; maybe TRBD1 (6 bases). CDR1 is KGHSH, CDR2 LQKENI, per germline. The CDR3 contains 16 residues. The V end was cut by 1 base, the J end by 3 bases, with 10 bases between. The CDR3: CASSPRQQGYNSPLHF. The CDR3 coding sequence is TGTGCCAGCTCACCACGGCAACAGGGCTATAATTCACCCCTCCACTTT.

This chain joins TRBV7-9 and TRBJ2-2; no definite D call. Germline V gene data show CDR1 as SEHNR and CDR2 as FQNEAQ (reference sequence). V was pared by 2 bases and J by 1 base, with 5 bases between. This CDR3 is 14 amino acids long. The CDR3 nucleotides are TGTGCCAGCAGCTTAAACAAGAACACCGGGGAGCTGTTTTTT. It codes for CASSLNKNTGELFF. Filled out from reference TRBV7-9 and TRBJ2-2, the complete variable domain reads DTGVSQNPRHKITKRGQNVTFRCDPISEHNRLYWYRQTLGQGPEFLTYFQNEAQLEKSRLLSDRFSAERPKGSFSTLEIQRTEQGDSAMYLCASSLNKNTGELFFGEGSRLTVL.

The chain is built from TRBV7-3 and TRBJ2-5; 10 nucleotides align to TRBD1. The CDR3 has 15 amino acids. Germline loops: CDR1 SGHTA, CDR2 FQGTGA. Trimming cost V 6 bases and J 5 bases; bases outside gene matches: 9. The DNA for the CDR3 is TGTGCCAGCAGAGGGGGGACAGGGGATCCCGAGACCCAGTACTTC. As protein: CASRGGTGDPETQYF.

V gene TRBV5-5 combines with J gene TRBJ2-3; TRBD2 is a possible D gene (6 bases). Trimming removed 1 base from V and 0 bases from J, with 9 bases in between. CDR3 size: 15 residues. In germline, CDR1 is SGHKS, CDR2 YYEKEE (reference sequence). The CDR3 region is CASSLLSGSTDTQYF. The CDR3 DNA reads TGTGCCAGCAGCTTGCTTAGCGGAAGCACAGATACGCAGTATTTT.

This clone was counted a few times. The genes are TRBV10-1 and TRBJ1-6; D ambiguous. Germline CDR1 WNHNN, CDR2 SYGVQD (reference sequence). Trimming took off 5 bases at V and 3 bases at J, with 5 bases between the two ends. The CDR3 has 13 amino acids. The CDR3 bases are TGCGCCAGCAGTCCAGACTATAATTCACCCCTCCACTTT. It codes for CASSPDYNSPLHF.

This sequence joins TRBV11-2 and TRBJ1-3; D possibly corresponds to TRBD1 (6 bases). Germline CDR1 is SGHAT and CDR2 is FQNNGV. Trimming pared 6 bases from V and 5 bases from J, leaving 23 bases between. The CDR3 is made up of 17 amino acids. The CDR3 nucleotides read TGTGCCAGCAGACTCATCCAGACAGGCCTGGACCGAAACACCATATATTTT. This sequence encodes CASRLIQTGLDRNTIYF.

The CDR3 here is CASSTPRTSGANVLTF. For the CDR3, the DNA is TGTGCCAGTAGTACCCCCCGGACATCTGGGGCCAACGTCCTGACTTTC. The chain employs TRBV19 and TRBJ2-6; D may be TRBD1 (5 bases). The CDR3 is made up of 16 amino acids. Deletions cut 4 bases from V and 1 base from J, with 11 bases between. Germline V gene data show CDR1 as LNHDA and CDR2 as SQIVND (reference sequence). Variable domain in full (rest from reference TRBV19 and TRBJ2-6): DGGITQSPKYLFRKEGQNVTLSCEQNLNHDAMYWYRQDPGQGLRLIYYSQIVNDFQKGDIAEGYSVSREKKESFPLTVTSAQKNPTAFYLCASSTPRTSGANVLTFGAGSRLTVL.

This clone was seen a handful of times. The CDR3 reads CASSYSVGRGTDTQYF. CDR3 bases: TGTGCCAGCAGTTACTCGGTCGGGCGCGGCACAGATACGCAGTATTTT. The chain recombines TRBV6-6 with TRBJ2-3; D is unresolved. Germline V gene lookup returns CDR1 MNHNY and CDR2 SVGAGI (reference sequence). Trimming cost V 0 bases and J 1 base, with 11 bases left between them. This CDR3 region has 16 residues.

Only one count was recorded for this clone. The CDR3 protein is CASSQGWGAWSNQPQHF. The CDR3 nucleotides are TGCGCCAGCAGCCAAGGTTGGGGGGCCTGGAGCAATCAGCCCCAGCATTTT. This chain uses TRBV4-1 with TRBJ1-5; a weak D match, TRBD1 (6 bases). V shed 1 base and J shed 1 base, with 14 bases lying between them. The CDR3 has 17 residues. Germline V gives CDR1 MGHRA, CDR2 YSYEKL.

This clone came up once. The same CDR3 arises from other DNA sequences in this sample as well. This chain uses TRBV2 with TRBJ2-3, with TRBD2 matching over 10 bases. This CDR3 is built from 15 residues. Germline assignment: CDR1 SNHLY and CDR2 FYNNEI. Germline trimming cut 5 bases from V and 3 bases from J; bases unmatched to any gene: 5. The CDR3 loop reads CASSRLAGVTDTQYF. CDR3 sequence (DNA): TGTGCCAGCAGTAGGCTAGCGGGAGTTACAGATACGCAGTATTTT. Filled out from reference TRBV2 and TRBJ2-3, the complete variable domain reads EPEVTQTPSHQVTQMGQEVILRCVPISNHLYFYWYRQILGQKVEFLVSFYNNEISEKSEIFDDQFSVERPDGSNFTLKIRSTKLEDSAMYFCASSRLAGVTDTQYFGPGTRLTVL.

This rearrangement joins TRBV2 to TRBJ1-6; D is ambiguous. The CDR3 runs 14 residues. Trimming shortened V by 4 bases and J by 5 bases, and 9 bases separated the two germline ends. Germline V CDR1 and CDR2: SNHLY, FYNNEI. The CDR3 spells CASSVDRNNSPLHF. DNA of the CDR3: TGTGCCAGCAGTGTAGACCGTAATAATTCACCCCTCCACTTT.

The count of this clone is one. This chain connects TRBV6-4 to TRBJ2-2; TRBD2 aligns across 8 bases. The CDR3 has 15 amino acids. The ends lost 5 bases at V and 3 bases at J; junction bases unmatched: 5. Germline-derived CDR1 and CDR2 are MRHNA and SNTAGT. The CDR3 region is CASSPGGAYTGELFF. The CDR3 DNA is TGTGCCAGCAGTCCCGGGGGGGCCTACACCGGGGAGCTGTTTTTT.

This rearrangement joins TRBV5-6 to TRBJ2-2, with D uncertain. The V gene's germline CDR1 is SGHDT and CDR2 YYEEEE. This CDR3 region has 17 residues. Trimming took off 4 bases at V and 4 bases at J, with 20 bases between the two ends. This CDR3 reads CASSLPAGRRSTGELFF. In nucleotides, the CDR3 is TGTGCCAGCAGCCTCCCCGCTGGCAGGAGAAGCACCGGGGAGCTGTTTTTT.

CDR3 bases: TGCGCCAGCGGGACAGGGGCCTACGAGCAGTACGTC. Amino acid sequence: CASGTGAYEQYV. The chain uses TRBV10-2 and TRBJ2-7; 10 nucleotides align to TRBD1. The junction had 0 bases not matched to a gene; V was cut back by 8 bases and J by 2 bases. The CDR3 is 12 residues long. The germline gives CDR1 WSHSY, CDR2 SAAADI.

This clone was counted only a few times. This sequence joins TRBV12-5 and TRBJ2-3; 10 bases line up with TRBD2. Germline assignment: CDR1 LGHNT and CDR2 FRNRAP. The V gene end was trimmed by 1 base and the J gene end by 5 bases; junction bases not matched to a gene: 9. CDR3 length: 17 residues. As DNA, the CDR3 is TGTGCTAGTGGTTTGGACCTCCGACTAGCGGGTCAAGATACGCAGTATTTT. Its protein product is CASGLDLRLAGQDTQYF.